The 9 T cell receptor beta chains below all came from one sample that was sequenced in a study of sequential checkpoint blockade in melanoma. Assay used: immunoSEQ multiplex PCR; TCRdb lists only in-frame clones, some missing. The table lists about 13,000 clones, roughly 27% of them singletons, with 16% in the top ten. The treatment: randomized to nivolumab then ipilimumab (arm A) or the reverse (arm B). This specimen was tumor tissue (inferred from file names), taken from a patient given nivolumab and ipilimumab in sequence. Source of these receptors: a human donor with melanoma.

The chain is built from TRBV6-7 and TRBJ2-7; 9 bases agree with TRBD1. TRBV6-7 is an ORF, and what it does is uncertain. With V trimmed by 6 bases and J by 4 bases, 7 bases remained unmatched. There are 14 residues in the CDR3. The CDR3 bases are TGTGCCAGCAGCGGGGGACAGGGATCATACGAGCAGTACTTC. As protein: CASSGGQGSYEQYF.

J is TRBJ2-5 and V is TRBV28, with a tentative D call TRBD2 (6 bases). Trimming took 3 bases from V and 7 from J, leaving 24 bases between them. The CDR3 extends over 17 amino acids. Germline values: CDR1 MDHEN, CDR2 SYDVKM. This CDR3 reads CASSFAVVTGSRGTQYF. DNA for the CDR3: TGTGCCAGCAGTTTTGCGGTTGTTACCGGGAGCCGGGGGACCCAGTACTTC.

This clone was picked up a small number of times. This chain joins TRBV15 and TRBJ2-2; possible D gene TRBD1, 6 bases. The germline V and J ends were trimmed by 0 bases and 1 base, with 12 bases remaining between them. The CDR3 sequence is 17 residues long. Per the germline V gene, CDR1 is LNHNV and CDR2 is YYDKDF (reference sequence). Written as DNA, the CDR3 is TGTGCCACCAGCAGAGATCTGGACAGTAAGAACACCGGGGAGCTGTTTTTT. Translated: CATSRDLDSKNTGELFF.

This clone was recorded a few times. J is TRBJ1-1 and V is TRBV9, with 7 bases fitting TRBD1. Germline V gene sequence: CDR1 SGDLS, CDR2 YYNGEE. The V and J ends lost 9 bases and 1 base, in that order; junction bases with no gene match: 3. The CDR3 has 12 residues. The CDR3 here is CATRDRNTEAFF. The DNA for the CDR3 is TGTGCCACCCGGGACAGGAACACTGAAGCTTTCTTT.

This clone came up a few times. The chain is built from TRBV15 and TRBJ1-4; 10 bases map to TRBD1. The germline CDR1 and CDR2 sequences are LNHNV and YYDKDF (reference sequence). This CDR3 comprises 17 residues. The V segment lost 0 bases and the J segment 5 bases; nucleotides outside the gene matches: 6. The CDR3 DNA is TGTGCCACCAGCAGAGATGGTCCGGGACAGGGGAATGAAAAACTGTTTTTT. Translating gives CATSRDGPGQGNEKLFF.

V and J are TRBV19 and TRBJ2-7; TRBD1 might be the D (6 bases). Trimming took off 2 bases at V and 2 bases at J, with 13 bases between the two ends. Germline V gene lookup returns CDR1 LNHDA and CDR2 SQIVND (reference sequence). CDR3 length: 15 amino acids. The CDR3 region has the DNA TGTGCCAGTAGTATAAACACAGGGATCGCCTACGAGCAGTACTTC. It encodes CASSINTGIAYEQYF.

In this sample, this clone turned up a few times. V is TRBV11-3 and J is TRBJ1-2; weak D call: TRBD1 (6 bases). V shed 3 bases and J shed 4 bases, with 18 bases lying between them. The CDR3 loop spans 16 amino acids. CDR1 and CDR2 from the germline V gene are SGHNT and YENEEA. CDR3 bases: TGTGCCAGCAGCTTGTTTAGGGGGGTAGGGATCTATGGCTACACCTTC. It codes for CASSLFRGVGIYGYTF.

The chain carries TRBV18 and TRBJ2-3, with D possibly matching TRBD2 (6 bases). From germline, CDR1 is KGHSH and CDR2 LQKENI. CDR3 length: 15 amino acids. V was clipped by 3 bases and J by 1 base, with 11 bases between them. CDR3 protein: CASSPGGVGTDTQYF. The CDR3, as DNA: TGTGCCAGCTCACCGGGCGGGGTAGGCACAGATACGCAGTATTTT.

The CDR3 spells CASSNRGRDTEAFF. CDR3 nucleotides: TGTGCCAGCAGTAACAGGGGGCGAGACACTGAAGCTTTCTTT. The genes are TRBV6-8 and TRBJ1-1, with 9 bases lining up with TRBD1. The V gene end was trimmed by 5 bases and the J gene end by 3 bases; junction bases not matched to a gene: 4. The CDR3 spans 14 residues. CDR1 MNHGY and CDR2 SAAAGT come from the germline V gene.